The 9 T cell receptor beta chains in this list originate from one sample, sequenced in a study of CD8 T cells in ankylosing spondylitis. Study conclusions and caveats: Blood of patients with ankylosing spondylitis appeared to be characterized by a TCR beta motif of several highly homologous variants.

TCRdb used MiXCR to reprocess the 5' RACE reads, holding one entry per CDR3 protein. The table lists about 510,000 distinct CDR3 sequences, approximately 5.3% of them singletons, with around 3.4% in the top ten. Antigen specificity for these receptors is unknown. Sequencing was carried out using blood, either unsorted or a sorted T cell fraction (not recorded which). The receptors come from a male donor with ankylosing spondylitis.

This clonotype was seen repeatedly, ten times or more. V gene TRBV28 combines with J gene TRBJ2-5; D may be TRBD1 (6 bases). The germline V gene encodes CDR1 MDHEN and CDR2 SYDVKM. Trimming cost V 2 bases and J 4 bases, with 14 bases left between them. The length of the CDR3 is 15 residues. The DNA for the CDR3 is TGTGCCAGCAGTTTAGGGGGCGGCTTAGCAGAGACCCAGTACTTC. Amino acid sequence: CASSLGGGLAETQYF.

This clonotype was counted ten times or more. The V call is TRBV7-2, the J call TRBJ1-4, with TRBD1 as a possible D gene (6 bases). V lost 1 base, J lost 2 bases, and 8 bases lay in between. Per germline, CDR1 SGHTA and CDR2 FQGNSA. The CDR3 spans 15 residues. The CDR3 DNA reads TGTGCCAGCAGCTTAGGCGGACAGACTAATGAAAAACTGTTTTTT. Protein: CASSLGGQTNEKLFF. Variable domain in full (rest from reference TRBV7-2 and TRBJ1-4): GAGVSQSPSNKVTEKGKDVELRCDPISGHTALYWYRQSLGQGLEFLIYFQGNSAPDKSGLPSDRFSAERTGGSVSTLTIQRTQQEDSAVYLCASSLGGQTNEKLFFGSGTQLSVL.

This clonotype was seen many times. The CDR3 is CSAKSEKLFF. As DNA, the CDR3 is TGCAGTGCTAAAAGCGAAAAACTGTTTTTT. This chain links TRBV20-1 with TRBJ1-4; D unresolved. This CDR3 has 10 residues. Germline V CDR1 and CDR2: DFQATT, SNEGSKA (reference sequence). The V end was cut by 4 bases, the J end by 8 bases, with 5 bases between.

The chain uses TRBV6-2 or TRBV6-3 and TRBJ2-5; TRBD1 matches at 8 bases. This CDR3 region has 16 residues. Germline V gene lookup returns CDR1 MNHEY and CDR2 SVGEGT. J gave up 4 bases and V 2 bases, and 9 bases lay outside the gene matches. The CDR3 protein is CASSYGSTGEGETQYF. The CDR3 DNA follows: TGTGCCAGCAGTTACGGATCGACAGGGGAAGGAGAGACCCAGTACTTC.

The CDR3 bases are TGTGCCAGCAGGACGACAGCGGGATCCGAGCAGTACTTC. Its translation: CASRTTAGSEQYF. This chain uses TRBV12-3 or TRBV12-4 with TRBJ2-7; 7 bases line up with TRBD2. The CDR3 totals 13 residues. V was pared by 6 bases and J by 6 bases, with 8 bases of the junction left unmatched.

Ten or more counts support this clonotype. The CDR3, as DNA: TGCAGTGCTAGGGTAGCGGGAGGTTTGGAGACCCAGTACTTC. Translation gives CSARVAGGLETQYF. V usage is TRBV20-1 and J usage is TRBJ2-5; the match to TRBD2 covers 10 bases. The V segment lost 3 bases and the J segment 5 bases; nucleotides outside the gene matches: 6. The V gene's germline CDR1 is DFQATT and CDR2 SNEGSKA (reference sequence). This CDR3 comprises 14 residues.

Many counts were recorded for this clonotype. The chain uses TRBV27 and TRBJ1-3; no firm D call. Germline-derived CDR1 and CDR2 are MNHEY and SMNVEV (reference sequence). CDR3 length: 16 residues. Trimming removed 5 bases from V and 0 bases from J, with 14 bases in between. The CDR3 spells CASSPPAITSGNTIYF. The CDR3, as DNA: TGTGCCAGCAGTCCTCCCGCCATCACCTCTGGAAACACCATATATTTT.

This clonotype was picked up a small number of times. The rearrangement uses TRBV27 and TRBJ2-7, with D uncertain. V was cut by 0 bases and J by 5 bases, with 14 bases left in between. Germline V gives CDR1 MNHEY, CDR2 SMNVEV (reference sequence). The CDR3 runs to 15 residues. For the CDR3, the DNA is TGTGCCAGCAGTTTATCGGGCCGGCTAGGAAACGAGCAGTACTTC. Amino acids: CASSLSGRLGNEQYF.

This clonotype was recorded many times. V is TRBV20-1 and J is TRBJ2-1; no definite D call. V dropped 5 bases and J dropped 6 bases, with 14 bases sitting between them. CDR1 and CDR2 (germline): DFQATT, SNEGSKA (reference sequence). The CDR3 has 13 amino acids. The CDR3 sequence is CSAQKWPSNEQFF. CDR3 DNA: TGCAGTGCTCAAAAGTGGCCGTCCAATGAGCAGTTCTTC.